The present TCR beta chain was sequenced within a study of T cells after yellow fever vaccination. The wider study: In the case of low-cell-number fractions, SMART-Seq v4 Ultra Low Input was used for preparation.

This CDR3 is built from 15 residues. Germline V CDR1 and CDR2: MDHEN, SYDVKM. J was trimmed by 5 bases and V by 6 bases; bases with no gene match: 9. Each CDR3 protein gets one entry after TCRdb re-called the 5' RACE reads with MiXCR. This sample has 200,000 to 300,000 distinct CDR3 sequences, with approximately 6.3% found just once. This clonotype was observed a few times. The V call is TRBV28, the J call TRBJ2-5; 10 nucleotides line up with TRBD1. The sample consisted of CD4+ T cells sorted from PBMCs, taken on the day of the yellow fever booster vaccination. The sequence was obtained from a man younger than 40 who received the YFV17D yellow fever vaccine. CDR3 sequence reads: CASSRAGQGSETQYF. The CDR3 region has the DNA TGTGCCAGCAGCCGGGCGGGACAGGGGTCGGAGACCCAGTACTTC.